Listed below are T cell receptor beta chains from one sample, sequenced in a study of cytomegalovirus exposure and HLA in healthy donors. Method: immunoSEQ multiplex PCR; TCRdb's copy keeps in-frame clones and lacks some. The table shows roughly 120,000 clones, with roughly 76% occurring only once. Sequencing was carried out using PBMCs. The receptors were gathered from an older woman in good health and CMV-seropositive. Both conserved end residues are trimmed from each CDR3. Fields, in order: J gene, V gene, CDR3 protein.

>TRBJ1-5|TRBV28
ASSAMDSGRGTQH
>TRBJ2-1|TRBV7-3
ASSLTGTSTDNEQF
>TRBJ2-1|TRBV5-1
ASSRVSGGAGNEQF
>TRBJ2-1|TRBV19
ASLAGGRNEQF
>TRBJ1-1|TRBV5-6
ASSFRDRTNTEAF
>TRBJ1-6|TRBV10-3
AISELGGSGGNNSPLH
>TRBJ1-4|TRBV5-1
ASQTGSNEKLF
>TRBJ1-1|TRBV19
ATAPTGLNTEAF
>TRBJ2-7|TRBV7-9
ASATVSYEQY
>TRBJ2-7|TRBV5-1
ASSLEGTATSYEQY
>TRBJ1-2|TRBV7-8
ASSLGTGEGGYT
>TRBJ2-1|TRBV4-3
ASSQEGLLHNEQF
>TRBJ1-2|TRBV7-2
ASSLQGVGYT
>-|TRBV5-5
ASSLDLAGSYEQY
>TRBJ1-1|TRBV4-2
ASSQDIVGSRNTEAF
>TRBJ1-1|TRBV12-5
ASGPSGWADGAEAF
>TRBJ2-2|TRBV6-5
ASRPTGDGELF
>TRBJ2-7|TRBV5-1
ASSSTPDRGAYEQY
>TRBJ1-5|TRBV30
AWSQQGKGPQH
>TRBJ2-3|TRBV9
ASSVESRDTQY
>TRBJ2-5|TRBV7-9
ASSLGSNQETQY